This T cell receptor (beta chain) was documented in a study of blood T cell repertoires in COVID-19. Using immunoSEQ multiplex PCR, the repertoire was profiled, and TCRdb retains in-frame clones only, with some absent. The table records some 140,000 clones, about 85% of them present only once. The Seattle patients joined while their infection was active and were tracked longitudinally afterward. The sample was peripheral blood. The receptor was isolated from a man aged 60-69 years with COVID-19, enrolled during active disease.

CDR3 sequence reads: CASSITAGDHGYTF. CDR3 bases: TGTGCCAGTAGTATTACGGCGGGGGACCATGGCTACACCTTC. The chain links TRBV19 to TRBJ1-2, with D maybe TRBD1 (5 bases). The CDR3 totals 14 residues. Germline-derived CDR1 and CDR2 are LNHDA and SQIVND (reference sequence). Trimming left V 3 bases short and J 6 bases short, with 14 bases between.